The clone carrying this T cell receptor (beta chain) showed up just a few times. Its antigen is as yet unknown. This sample is part of a study of T-cell reconstitution after alpha-beta-depleted transplantation in children. Overall study findings and caveats: The origin of alpha-beta T cells about two months after transplant was reportedly several hundred expanded graft clones. Several patients had high TCRbeta diversity at day 60; it came from surviving recipient T cells and thymic progenitors. Newly produced T cells mostly provided counts and TCRbeta diversity after one year, as hyperexpanded clones declined.

As it was prepared, the TCRbeta library received unique molecular identifiers. TCRdb used MiXCR to reprocess the PCR reads, holding one entry per CDR3 protein. The data contain 190,000 or so distinct CDR3 sequences, 5% to 7.5% of them singletons. The source of this sequence is a girl in the first two years of life with combined immunodeficiency, due to receive a stem cell transplant. The sample in question was PBMCs, obtained before TCRalphabeta/CD19-depleted stem cell transplant.

The CDR3 coding sequence is TGTGCCAGCAGCCGGGTCCTCGTGGGCTATGGCTACACCTTC. It is translated as CASSRVLVGYGYTF. The V call is TRBV7-8, the J call TRBJ1-2; D call uncertain. The CDR3 extends over 14 amino acids. CDR1 is SGHVS, CDR2 FQNEAQ, per germline. V shed 5 bases and J shed 4 bases, with 14 bases lying between them.